This note documents a single T cell receptor (beta chain) sequence. Per the germline V gene, CDR1 is LGHNA and CDR2 is YNFKEQ. This CDR3 region has 17 residues. V trimming: 0 bases; J trimming: 3 bases; junction bases outside the gene matches: 4. The sample belongs to a study of control samples from healthy donors and cancer patients. Profiled with immunoSEQ multiplex PCR; TCRdb holds only in-frame clones, not every one. The table lists under 85,000 clones, 80% to 90% of them singletons. What was sequenced was PBMCs. The receptor was isolated from a man in his 60s with head and neck cancer. The chain combines TRBV4-2 with TRBJ2-7; 14 bases map to TRBD2. CDR3 region: CASSQDGTSGSLYEQYF. In nucleotides, the CDR3 is TGTGCCAGCAGCCAAGATGGGACTAGCGGGAGTCTCTACGAGCAGTACTTC.